This record concerns one TCR beta chain sequence. As yet, its antigen is unknown. Being one base from a much bigger clone, this may be a read error. These data come from a study of T cells in Graves' hyperthyroidism and ophthalmopathy. Study background: Peripheral blood draws took place at initial diagnosis, ahead of any treatment. Notes on the study in general: Blood also held most thyroid clonotypes expanded beyond 0.001.

RNA transcripts provided the source from which TCR beta CDR3 regions were amplified. The primer set for the first-round RT-PCR of the TCR CDR3 was HTBI. MiXCR, applied by TCRdb to the multiplex PCR reads, yields one record per CDR3 protein. Here the sample spans about 420,000 distinct CDR3 sequences, 15% to 19% being singletons. The CDR3 loop spans 14 amino acids. Germline lookup yields CDR1 LNHDA and CDR2 SQIVND (reference sequence). This chain joins TRBV19 and TRBJ1-4, with a weak D call TRBD1 (6 bases). This receptor was obtained from a woman between 18 and 30 years old with Graves' hyperthyroidism. The sequenced sample was blood. The CDR3 is CASSMGATNERLFF. The CDR3 nucleotides read TGTGCCAGTAGTATGGGGGCGACTAATGAAAGACTGTTTTTT.